This is a list of T cell receptor beta chains from one sample in a study of PD-1 blockade in classical Hodgkin lymphoma. TCRdb's copy holds only in-frame clones and misses some; the assay was immunoSEQ multiplex PCR. The table has approximately 41,000 clones, more than 70% seen once. The sample consisted of peripheral blood mononuclear cells (PBMCs), taken at baseline. The receptors derive from a human donor with classical Hodgkin lymphoma. Both conserved end residues are part of each CDR3. A D gene is named only where the DNA matches it firmly. Not every row has a clone size; where given, it reads once, few, many or a size class.

TRBV6-1	NA	NA	TRBJ2-7	CASSENSGGHFSYEQYF	TGTGCCAGCAGTGAAAATAGTGGGGGACATTTCTCCTACGAGCAGTACTTC
TRBV4-2	NA	NA	TRBJ2-3	CASSLDGGRTDTQYF	TGTGCCAGCAGCCTGGACGGGGGGCGCACAGATACGCAGTATTTT
TRBV7-6	NA	NA	TRBJ2-5	CASSPRAQTGYF	TGTGCCAGCAGCCCCAGGGCCCAAACTGGGTACTTC
TRBV30	TRBD1	NA	TRBJ1-2	CAWSSIRDREVLRYGYTF	TGTGCCTGGAGTTCAATCCGGGACAGGGAGGTGCTCAGATATGGCTACACCTTC
TRBV20-1	NA	NA	TRBJ2-7	CSARDLYEQYF	TGCAGTGCTAGAGATCTATACGAGCAGTACTTC
TRBV7-9	TRBD1	NA	TRBJ1-1	CASSPPDRVWNTEAFF	TGTGCCAGCAGCCCGCCCGACAGGGTATGGAACACTGAAGCTTTCTTT
TRBV7-2	NA	NA	TRBJ1-4	CASSLASLNEKLFF	TGTGCCAGCAGCTTAGCGTCCCTGAATGAAAAACTGTTTTTT
TRBV7-9	NA	few	TRBJ2-7	CASSLGGGGHEQYF	TGTGCCAGCAGCTTAGGGGGAGGGGGCCACGAGCAGTACTTC
TRBV19	TRBD1	NA	TRBJ1-6	CASLQGNNSPLHF	TGTGCCAGTTTACAGGGGAACAATTCACCCCTCCACTTT
TRBV7-9	NA	once	TRBJ1-2	CASSLADSGYGYTF	TGTGCCAGCAGCTTAGCCGACAGCGGCTATGGCTACACCTTC